These 18 T cell receptor beta chains were all obtained from the same sample, sequenced in a study of a mutant IDH1 vaccine in newly diagnosed glioma. For these TCRs, the target antigens are not known. The table came from immunoSEQ multiplex PCR; TCRdb's copy has only in-frame clones and leaves some out. The top ten clones hold roughly 3.3% of a sample with tens of thousands of clones, around 82% of them seen once. The time point is: week 5, during vaccination. The study gave 300 ug of mutant IDH1 20-mer peptide per vaccine dose, with topical imiquimod. Sequencing used PBMCs, obtained from a glioma patient whose treatment included an IDH1 peptide vaccine. These receptors came from a woman aged 18-35 years with glioma. Some clones in this sample may be carry-over from other donors' samples.

With respect to this clone: The junction departs from germline at one end; a sequencing error may be responsible. The J gene is TRBJ2-5, the V gene TRBV4-2; no definite D call. This CDR3 has 15 residues. Germline V gene sequence: CDR1 LGHNA, CDR2 YNFKEQ. The CDR3 region is CVSSQEVLSTETQYF. For the CDR3, the DNA is TGTGTCAGCAGCCAAGAAGTCCTCTCGACGGAGACCCAGTACTTC.

The chain combines TRBV18 with TRBJ2-6; D is uncertain. V lost 3 bases and J 0 bases, leaving 9 bases between the germline ends. The germline CDR1 and CDR2 sequences are KGHSH and LQKENI. This CDR3 contains 16 residues. The CDR3 DNA is TGTGCCAGCTCACCTATCTTGAGCTCTGGGGCCAACGTCCTGACTTTC. Translated, it gives CASSPILSSGANVLTF.

The chain links TRBV7-2 to TRBJ1-2; TRBD1 is a possible D gene (5 bases). The length of the CDR3 is 14 residues. The V end was cut by 2 bases, the J end by 6 bases, with 13 bases between. The germline V gene has CDR1 SGHTA and CDR2 FQGNSA. The CDR3 sequence is CASSLSGGSHGYTF. DNA of the CDR3: TGTGCCAGCAGCTTAAGTGGGGGGAGTCATGGCTACACCTTC.

This sequence joins TRBV27 and TRBJ2-7, with a weak D call TRBD2 (6 bases). Germline CDR1 and CDR2: MNHEY and SMNVEV (reference sequence). The ends were cut back, 2 bases at V and 6 bases at J, with 17 bases in the middle. This CDR3 region has 15 residues. The CDR3 coding sequence is TGTGCCAGCAGTTTAGGAGGGCGTGTTCCAGTCGAGCAGTACTTC. It is translated as CASSLGGRVPVEQYF.

The DNA for the CDR3 is TGTGCCAGCAGGAAGCGGGGGGCATCCTACGAGCAGTACTTC. It codes for CASRKRGASYEQYF. The genes are TRBV5-4 and TRBJ2-7; 9 nucleotides align to TRBD2. Germline assignment: CDR1 SGHNT and CDR2 YYREEE (reference sequence). J was trimmed by 1 base and V by 5 bases; bases with no gene match: 4. The length of the CDR3 is 14 residues.

This chain uses TRBV5-1 with TRBJ1-3; D not certain. Trimming left V 1 base short and J 2 bases short, with 10 bases between. CDR1 and CDR2 from the germline V gene are SGHRS and YFSETQ. CDR3 length: 15 amino acids. CDR3 in DNA: TGCGCCAGCAGCTTGATCGGATTGCCTGGAAACACCATATATTTT. This encodes CASSLIGLPGNTIYF. The full variable domain, rest sourced from reference TRBV5-1 and TRBJ1-3, is KAGVTQTPRYLIKTRGQQVTLSCSPISGHRSVSWYQQTPGQGLQFLFEYFSETQRNKGNFPGRFSGRQFSNSRSEMNVSTLELGDSALYLCASSLIGLPGNTIYFGEGSWLTVV.

The chain couples TRBV4-2 to TRBJ2-7; D perhaps matches TRBD2 (6 bases). The CDR3 contains 11 residues. V lost 10 bases and J 7 bases, leaving 14 bases between the germline ends. CDR1 LGHNA and CDR2 YNFKEQ come from the germline V gene. The CDR3 DNA reads as TGTGCCACCAGTGGGGCGGGAGAGCAGTACTTC. Amino acid sequence: CATSGAGEQYF.

This rearrangement joins TRBV5-1 to TRBJ2-7; 9 bases line up with TRBD1. Germline lookup yields CDR1 SGHRS and CDR2 YFSETQ. The CDR3 extends over 15 amino acids. The V gene end was trimmed by 6 bases and the J gene end by 4 bases; junction bases not matched to a gene: 11. The CDR3 here is CASTPIGTGFYEQYF. Here the CDR3 DNA reads TGCGCCAGCACGCCGATTGGGACAGGGTTTTACGAGCAGTACTTC.

The chain couples TRBV29-1 to TRBJ1-1, with D uncertain. This CDR3 spans 11 amino acids. The V gene's germline CDR1 is SQVTM and CDR2 ANQGSEA. The V end was cut by 7 bases, the J end by 5 bases, with 11 bases between. CDR3 DNA sequence: TGCAGCGCGGTGGCGGCAACTGAAGCTTTCTTT. This encodes CSAVAATEAFF.

This chain joins TRBV5-4 and TRBJ1-2; unclear D gene. Germline CDR1 and CDR2: SGHNT and YYREEE (reference sequence). CDR3 size: 13 residues. V lost 0 bases and J 8 bases, leaving 11 bases between the germline ends. The CDR3 region is CASSLVGLGGYTF. The CDR3 DNA is TGTGCCAGCAGCTTGGTAGGGCTCGGCGGCTACACCTTC.

This rearrangement joins TRBV5-1 to TRBJ1-1, with TRBD1 matching 7 bases. V lost 1 base and J lost 4; bases outside the gene matches: 10. CDR1 and CDR2 from the germline V gene are SGHRS and YFSETQ. This CDR3 is 16 amino acids long. CDR3 region: CASSLNTGARGTEAFF. The CDR3 bases are TGCGCCAGCAGCTTGAATACAGGGGCGCGGGGCACTGAAGCTTTCTTT.

The chain has TRBV7-2 and TRBJ2-7, with TRBD2 matching over 10 bases. CDR1 and CDR2 from the germline V gene are SGHTA and FQGNSA. The V segment lost 1 base and the J segment 3 bases; nucleotides outside the gene matches: 9. The length of the CDR3 is 17 residues. CDR3 loop: CASSLEVAGGVFYEQYF. The CDR3 coding sequence is TGTGCCAGCAGCTTAGAGGTAGCGGGGGGCGTATTCTACGAGCAGTACTTC.

This sequence joins TRBV29-1 and TRBJ2-2; no clear D gene. Germline V gene lookup returns CDR1 SQVTM and CDR2 ANQGSEA. V dropped 4 bases and J dropped 2 bases, with 14 bases sitting between them. CDR3 size: 15 residues. This CDR3 reads CSVAVLPINTGELFF. The CDR3 nucleotides are TGCAGCGTTGCGGTGCTACCCATTAACACCGGGGAGCTGTTTTTT.

V and J are TRBV2 and TRBJ1-6, with D tentatively TRBD1 (5 bases). V shed 3 bases and J shed 0 bases, with 15 bases lying between them. Germline V lookup: CDR1 SNHLY, CDR2 FYNNEI. The CDR3 is made up of 18 amino acids. The CDR3 protein is CASSDSGTLSSYNSPLHF. The DNA of the CDR3 is TGTGCCAGCAGTGACAGCGGGACCTTGAGCTCCTATAATTCACCCCTCCACTTT.

The chain couples TRBV11-3 to TRBJ1-2; weak D call: TRBD1 (5 bases). Germline V lookup: CDR1 SGHNT, CDR2 YENEEA. The CDR3 has 13 amino acids. Between the trimmed V and J ends, which lost 3 bases and 7 bases, there was a span of 12 bases. The CDR3 sequence: CASSFPQDRGYTF. CDR3 DNA sequence: TGTGCCAGCAGCTTTCCACAGGACCGTGGCTACACCTTC.

As DNA, the CDR3 is TGTGCCAGCAGCCAAGAGGCGGGCGGGCAGTACTTC. Residues: CASSQEAGGQYF. The J gene is TRBJ2-7, the V gene TRBV5-6; maybe TRBD2 (5 bases). Trimming stripped 4 bases from V and 9 bases from J, with 14 bases between. Germline V lookup: CDR1 SGHDT, CDR2 YYEEEE. There are 12 residues in the CDR3.

V and J are TRBV15 and TRBJ2-7, with 8 bases matching TRBD1. The J segment lost 6 bases and the V segment lost 5 bases, leaving 9 bases of the junction unmatched. The germline V gene encodes CDR1 LNHNV and CDR2 YYDKDF (reference sequence). This CDR3 contains 14 residues. CDR3 in DNA: TGTGCCACCAGCGTTCGACAGGGGCGCAGCGAGCAGTACTTC. It specifies CATSVRQGRSEQYF.

Comment on this clone: An end of the junction does not agree with germline; a read error may underlie this. The V and J genes are TRBV6-5 and TRBJ2-7; 13 bases agree with TRBD2. The CDR3 runs 13 residues. Germline CDR1 reads MNHEY; CDR2 reads SVGAGI. The CDR3 nucleotides read TGTGCCAGCAGTCCTCGGACTAGCGGGGGCTTGAACTTC. This encodes CASSPRTSGGLNF.